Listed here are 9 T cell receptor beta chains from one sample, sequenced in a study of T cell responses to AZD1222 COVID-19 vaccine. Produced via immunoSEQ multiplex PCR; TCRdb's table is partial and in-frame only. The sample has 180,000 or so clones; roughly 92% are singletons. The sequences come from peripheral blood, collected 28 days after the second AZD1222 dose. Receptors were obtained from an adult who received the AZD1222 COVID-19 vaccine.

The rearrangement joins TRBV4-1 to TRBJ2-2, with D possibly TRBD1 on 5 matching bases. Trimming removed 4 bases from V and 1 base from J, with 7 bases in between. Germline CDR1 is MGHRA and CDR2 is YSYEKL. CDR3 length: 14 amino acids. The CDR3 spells CASSLTVNTGELFF. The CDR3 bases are TGCGCCAGCAGCCTGACAGTGAACACCGGGGAGCTGTTTTTT.

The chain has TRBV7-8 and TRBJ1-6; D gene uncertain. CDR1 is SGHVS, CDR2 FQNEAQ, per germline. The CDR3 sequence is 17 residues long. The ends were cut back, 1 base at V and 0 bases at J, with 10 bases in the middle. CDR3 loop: CASSLGAASSYNSPLHF. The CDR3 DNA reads TGTGCCAGCAGCTTAGGGGCAGCCAGCTCCTATAATTCACCCCTCCACTTT.

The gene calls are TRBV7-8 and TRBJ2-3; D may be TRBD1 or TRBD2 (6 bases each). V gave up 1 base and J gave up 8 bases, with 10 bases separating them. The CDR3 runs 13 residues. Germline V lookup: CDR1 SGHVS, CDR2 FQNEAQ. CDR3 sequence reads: CASSLGGGGTQYF. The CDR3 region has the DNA TGTGCCAGCAGCTTAGGAGGGGGAGGTACGCAGTATTTT.

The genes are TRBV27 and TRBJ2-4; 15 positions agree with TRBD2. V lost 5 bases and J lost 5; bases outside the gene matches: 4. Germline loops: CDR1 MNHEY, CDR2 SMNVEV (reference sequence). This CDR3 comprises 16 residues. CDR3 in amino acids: CASSNGLAGGENIQYF. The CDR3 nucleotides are TGTGCCAGCAGTAATGGACTAGCGGGGGGGGAAAACATTCAGTACTTC.

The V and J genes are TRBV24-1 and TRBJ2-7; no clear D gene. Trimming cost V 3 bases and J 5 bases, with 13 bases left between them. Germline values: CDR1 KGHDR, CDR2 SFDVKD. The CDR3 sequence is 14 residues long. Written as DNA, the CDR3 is TGTGCCACCAGTGATAATAGGGCGTCTAACGAGCAGTACTTC. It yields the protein CATSDNRASNEQYF.

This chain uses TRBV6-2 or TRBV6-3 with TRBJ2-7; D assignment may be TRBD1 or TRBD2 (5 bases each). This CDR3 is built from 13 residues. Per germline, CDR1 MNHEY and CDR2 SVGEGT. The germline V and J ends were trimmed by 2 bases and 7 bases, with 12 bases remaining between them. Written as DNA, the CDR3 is TGTGCCAGCAGTTACCCGGGACCCCTTGAGCAGTACTTC. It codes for CASSYPGPLEQYF.

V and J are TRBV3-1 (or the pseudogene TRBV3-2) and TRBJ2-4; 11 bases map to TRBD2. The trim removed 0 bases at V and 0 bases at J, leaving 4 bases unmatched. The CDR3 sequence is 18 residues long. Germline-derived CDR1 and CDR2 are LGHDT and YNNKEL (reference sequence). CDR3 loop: CASSQDYSGGVAKNIQYF. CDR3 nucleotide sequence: TGTGCCAGCAGCCAAGACTATAGCGGGGGGGTAGCCAAAAACATTCAGTACTTC.

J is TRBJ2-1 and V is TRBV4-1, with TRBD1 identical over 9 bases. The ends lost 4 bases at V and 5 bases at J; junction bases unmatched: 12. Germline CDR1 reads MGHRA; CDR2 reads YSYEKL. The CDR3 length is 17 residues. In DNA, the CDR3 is TGCGCCAGCAGCCCAAAAATACAGGGGGCGCTGGACAATGAGCAGTTCTTC. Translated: CASSPKIQGALDNEQFF.

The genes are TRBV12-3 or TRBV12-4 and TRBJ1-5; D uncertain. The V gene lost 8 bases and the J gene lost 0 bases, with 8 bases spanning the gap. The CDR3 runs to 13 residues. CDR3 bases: TGTGCCAGCTGCTTATATAGCAATCAGCCCCAGCATTTT. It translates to CASCLYSNQPQHF.